This T cell receptor beta chain emerged from a study of blood T cell repertoires in COVID-19. About the research overall: PBMCs, B-cell-depleted T cells, or T cells provided the cDNA or gDNA that made up the material.

The germline V gene has CDR1 SGHTA and CDR2 FQGTGA. Trimming pared 1 base from V and 7 bases from J, leaving 8 bases between. The CDR3 has 13 amino acids. Repertoires were generated with immunoSEQ multiplex PCR, while TCRdb's copy carries only in-frame clones and drops some. This table has about 200,000 clones, about 84% appearing once. This study enrolled people aged about 18 to 90 from about two dozen US geographic areas. Which cohort a participant joined came from the clinical history participants gave. Sample: PBMCs or T cells enriched from blood (not recorded which). The chain has TRBV7-3 and TRBJ2-1; weak D call: TRBD2 (5 bases). The TCR was taken from a man aged 40-49 years with acute COVID-19. The CDR3 sequence is CASSLNPGNEQFF. The DNA of the CDR3 is TGTGCCAGCAGCTTAAATCCGGGGAATGAGCAGTTCTTC.